This T cell receptor (beta chain) was sequenced during a study of T-cell memory formation after mild COVID-19. Study details: TCR clusters showed largely donor specificity. Findings and caveats of the study: Shrinking CD4+ clones resided mostly in CM and EM, and CD8+ ones in EMRA. Within pre-infection memory, some responding clones were found, suggesting cross-reactive memory joined.

Details on this clonotype: Its antigen is undetermined.

The V gene lost 2 bases and the J gene lost 6 bases, with 19 bases spanning the gap. CDR3 size: 16 residues. cDNA libraries for TCR alpha and TCR beta, carrying sample barcodes and UMIs, came from 5'RACE with constant-segment primers. TCRdb called the 5' RACE reads again in MiXCR, with one record for every CDR3 protein. The table has a few hundred thousand distinct CDR3 sequences, over 9% seen once; the top ten hold under 25%. This clonotype originated in a man aged 18 to 29 who had mild COVID-19 (a few samples of this study predate the infection). Cell type and time point are not known. This chain joins TRBV12-3 or TRBV12-4 and TRBJ1-1, with D perhaps TRBD1 (5 bases). Sequenced sample: PBMCs or a T cell subset sorted from them (not recorded which). The CDR3: CASSLRAGTGGAEAFF. Here the CDR3 DNA reads TGTGCCAGCAGTTTACGCGCGGGTACGGGGGGTGCTGAAGCTTTCTTT.